The 24 T cell receptor beta chains in this list originate from one sample, sequenced in a study of blood T cell repertoires in COVID-19. Assay used: immunoSEQ multiplex PCR; TCRdb lists only in-frame clones, some missing. The sample lists 110,000 to 150,000 clones, approximately 87% occurring once. The sequencing sample was made of peripheral blood. The source of these receptors is a woman between 35 and 50 years old with acute or convalescent COVID-19.

The chain has TRBV10-3 and TRBJ2-5, with a weak D call TRBD2 (5 bases). This CDR3 spans 13 amino acids. Trimming left V 5 bases short and J 5 bases short, with 12 bases between. CDR1 and CDR2 from the germline V gene are ENHRY and SYGVKD. CDR3 sequence reads: CAISPRGLETQYF. The CDR3 DNA follows: TGTGCCATCAGTCCCCGAGGGCTGGAGACCCAGTACTTC.

The rearrangement uses TRBV5-6 and TRBJ2-1, with TRBD2 identical over 8 bases. The V gene end was trimmed by 0 bases and the J gene end by 12 bases; junction bases not matched to a gene: 5. CDR1 and CDR2 from the germline V gene are SGHDT and YYEEEE. The CDR3 has 13 amino acids. The CDR3: CASSLEGLVLQFF. CDR3 DNA: TGTGCCAGCAGCTTGGAGGGACTAGTGCTGCAGTTCTTC.

This clone was recorded once. In DNA, the CDR3 is TGTGCCAGCAGTTACTTGGGACAGGGAGGGACTGAAGCTTTCTTT. It is translated as CASSYLGQGGTEAFF. This chain links TRBV6-5 with TRBJ1-1; TRBD1 matches at 9 bases. Germline lookup yields CDR1 MNHEY and CDR2 SVGAGI. The ends lost 1 base at V and 5 bases at J; junction bases unmatched: 5. This CDR3 contains 15 residues.

The CDR3 sequence: CASSLLVGQTTHTDTQYF. DNA for the CDR3: TGTGCCAGCAGCTTGCTTGTCGGACAGACTACCCACACAGATACGCAGTATTTT. The chain is built from TRBV5-6 and TRBJ2-3; D might be TRBD1 (6 bases). This CDR3 has 18 amino acids. Germline V gives CDR1 SGHDT, CDR2 YYEEEE. V dropped 1 base and J dropped 2 bases, with 20 bases sitting between them. Looking up the rest from reference TRBV5-6 and TRBJ2-3 gives the full variable domain: DAGVTQSPTHLIKTRGQQVTLRCSPKSGHDTVSWYQQALGQGPQFIFQYYEEEERQRGNFPDRFSGHQFPNYSSELNVNALLLGDSALYLCASSLLVGQTTHTDTQYFGPGTRLTVL.

CDR3 in DNA: TGTGCCAGTAGTCCCGGGACAGGGGGCCTTACCCAGTACTTC. It is translated as CASSPGTGGLTQYF. V gene TRBV19 combines with J gene TRBJ2-7, with 12 bases fitting TRBD1. This CDR3 spans 14 amino acids. The V and J ends lost 5 bases and 10 bases, in that order; junction bases with no gene match: 9. The germline V gene encodes CDR1 LNHDA and CDR2 SQIVND (reference sequence).

The rearrangement links TRBV3-1 (or the pseudogene TRBV3-2) to TRBJ1-2, with a possible D match to TRBD1 (6 bases). This CDR3 region has 14 residues. Germline V gene sequence: CDR1 LGHDT, CDR2 YNNKEL (reference sequence). V shed 4 bases and J shed 1 base, with 10 bases lying between them. This CDR3 reads CASSRLDSNYGYTF. The CDR3 nucleotides read TGTGCCAGCAGCCGTCTGGACAGTAACTATGGCTACACCTTC.

The genes are TRBV28 and TRBJ2-5; 8 bases align to TRBD1. This CDR3 is 14 amino acids long. Germline CDR1 reads MDHEN; CDR2 reads SYDVKM. Trimming took 6 bases from V and 1 from J; bases not matched to a gene: 4. The CDR3 sequence: CASSVDRGQETQYF. CDR3 DNA sequence: TGTGCCAGCAGCGTAGACAGGGGCCAAGAGACCCAGTACTTC.

J is TRBJ1-1 and V is TRBV5-4; unclear D gene. Trimming pared 6 bases from V and 0 bases from J, leaving 18 bases between. The CDR3 sequence is 16 residues long. Germline V gives CDR1 SGHNT, CDR2 YYREEE (reference sequence). The CDR3 here is CASTLEGKGMNTEAFF. The CDR3 region has the DNA TGTGCCAGCACCCTGGAGGGAAAAGGGATGAACACTGAAGCTTTCTTT.

The chain joins TRBV4-3 to TRBJ1-4, with 7 positions matching TRBD1. V lost 8 bases and J lost 7; bases outside the gene matches: 7. Germline V lookup: CDR1 LGHNA, CDR2 YSLEER. CDR3 length: 13 residues. DNA of the CDR3: TGCGCCAGCGGTCTAACAGGGGCTGAAAAACTGTTTTTT. Encoded protein: CASGLTGAEKLFF.

The chain couples TRBV5-1 to TRBJ2-7; 8 nucleotides line up with TRBD1. The germline V gene encodes CDR1 SGHRS and CDR2 YFSETQ. The CDR3 has 13 amino acids. The trim removed 5 bases at V and 9 bases at J, leaving 10 bases unmatched. CDR3 DNA sequence: TGCGCCAGCAGAACGGACAGGGCCCCAGGGCAGTACTTC. It codes for CASRTDRAPGQYF.

This clone was seen a single time. The chain joins TRBV5-4 to TRBJ2-2; 9 nucleotides line up with TRBD1. CDR1 is SGHNT and CDR2 is YYREEE in the germline V gene (reference sequence). This CDR3 contains 16 residues. V shed 5 bases and J 4 bases; nucleotides not matched to a gene: 9. CDR3 nucleotides: TGTGCCAGCAGACCTACAGGGGGCCCTATCACCGGGGAGCTGTTTTTT. This codes for CASRPTGGPITGELFF. The full variable domain, rest sourced from reference TRBV5-4 and TRBJ2-2, is ETGVTQSPTHLIKTRGQQVTLRCSSQSGHNTVSWYQQALGQGPQFIFQYYREEENGRGNFPPRFSGLQFPNYSSELNVNALELDDSALYLCASRPTGGPITGELFFGEGSRLTVL.

The chain has TRBV12-3 or TRBV12-4 and TRBJ1-2, with TRBD1 as a possible D gene (6 bases). V gave up 6 bases and J gave up 7 bases, with 15 bases separating them. The CDR3 loop spans 13 amino acids. The CDR3 DNA sequence: TGTGCCAGCAGCCTTAACAGGGTTGGTGGCTACACCTTC. This translates into CASSLNRVGGYTF.

The V gene is TRBV12-3 or TRBV12-4, the J gene TRBJ1-1; 8 nucleotides line up with TRBD1. This CDR3 has 12 amino acids. V gave up 6 bases and J gave up 8 bases; unmatched junction bases: 5. CDR3 loop: CASSPDRAEAFF. The CDR3 DNA follows: TGTGCCAGCAGCCCGGACAGGGCGGAAGCTTTCTTT.

The V gene is TRBV5-1, the J gene TRBJ1-1; 8 nucleotides match TRBD1. The CDR3 is 14 amino acids. Germline CDR1 and CDR2: SGHRS and YFSETQ. V dropped 5 bases and J dropped 5; count of bases not matched to a gene: 8. Written as DNA, the CDR3 is TGCGCCAGCAGTCGGACCCAGGGGGCAACTGAAGCTTTCTTT. Protein product: CASSRTQGATEAFF.

This chain joins TRBV28 and TRBJ1-6, with D perhaps TRBD1 (5 bases). Trimming pared 6 bases from V and 14 bases from J, leaving 14 bases between. Germline loops: CDR1 MDHEN, CDR2 SYDVKM. CDR3 size: 12 residues. The CDR3 bases are TGTGCCAGCAGGTCGGGACTGAGATCCCTCCACTTT. Its protein product is CASRSGLRSLHF. Looking up the rest from reference TRBV28 and TRBJ1-6 gives the full variable domain: DVKVTQSSRYLVKRTGEKVFLECVQDMDHENMFWYRQDPGLGLRLIYFSYDVKMKEKGDIPEGYSVSREKKERFSLILESASTNQTSMYLCASRSGLRSLHFGNGTRLTVT.

In its sample, this clone was seen once. The chain combines TRBV3-1 (or the pseudogene TRBV3-2) with TRBJ2-3; 13 bases are shared with TRBD2. The CDR3 sequence is 16 residues long. V lost 6 bases and J lost 5; bases outside the gene matches: 8. CDR1 is LGHDT, CDR2 YNNKEL, per germline (reference sequence). The CDR3 spells CASSQLAGGHIDTQYF. The CDR3, as DNA: TGTGCCAGCAGTCAACTAGCGGGGGGGCATATAGATACGCAGTATTTT.

The chain's CDR3 is CASSPPAGGSYNEQFF. The CDR3 DNA reads as TGTGCCAGCTCACCACCGGCGGGGGGCTCCTACAATGAGCAGTTCTTC. The rearrangement uses TRBV18 and TRBJ2-1; 8 nucleotides match TRBD2. This CDR3 is 16 amino acids long. V was pared by 0 bases and J by 0 bases, with 1 base of the junction left unmatched. Germline V lookup: CDR1 KGHSH, CDR2 LQKENI.

This chain uses TRBV6-5 with TRBJ1-5; D is unclear. This CDR3 contains 14 residues. Looked up from germline, CDR1 is MNHEY and CDR2 is SVGAGI. Trimming left V 8 bases short and J 5 bases short, with 16 bases between. The chain's CDR3 is CASVQRRVYQPQHF. The DNA for the CDR3 is TGTGCCAGCGTACAAAGGAGGGTTTATCAGCCCCAGCATTTT.

This clone was counted once. The CDR3 loop is CAISDQGQNYGYTF. The CDR3 nucleotides read TGTGCCATCAGTGACCAGGGACAGAATTATGGCTACACCTTC. The V call is TRBV10-3, the J call TRBJ1-2; 7 nucleotides line up with TRBD1. The germline V gene has CDR1 ENHRY and CDR2 SYGVKD. The CDR3 runs to 14 residues. The trim removed 3 bases at V and 5 bases at J, leaving 6 bases unmatched.

This chain uses TRBV25-1 with TRBJ2-1; maybe TRBD2 (6 bases). CDR1 is MGHDK and CDR2 is SYGVNS in the germline V gene. Trimming stripped 6 bases from V and 4 bases from J, with 13 bases between. The CDR3 has 14 amino acids. The CDR3 loop reads CASSALALYNEQFF. CDR3 nucleotides: TGTGCCAGCAGCGCACTAGCCCTTTACAATGAGCAGTTCTTC.

The V gene is TRBV9, the J gene TRBJ2-3, with D possibly being TRBD2 (5 bases). CDR1 is SGDLS and CDR2 is YYNGEE in the germline V gene. Trimming removed 0 bases at V and 4 bases at J, with 9 bases between. This CDR3 spans 14 amino acids. CDR3 residues: CASSVVAAADTQYF. The CDR3 nucleotides read TGTGCCAGCAGCGTAGTCGCAGCGGCAGATACGCAGTATTTT.

This clone showed up just once. The chain recombines TRBV6-2 or TRBV6-3 with TRBJ1-4; possibly TRBD1 for D (6 bases). The length of the CDR3 is 15 residues. Germline CDR1 is MNHEY and CDR2 is SVGEGT. V dropped 0 bases and J dropped 5 bases, with 10 bases sitting between them. The CDR3 loop reads CASSYSRGGNEKLFF. The CDR3 DNA follows: TGTGCCAGCAGTTACTCGAGAGGGGGAAATGAAAAACTGTTTTTT.

This chain uses TRBV28 with TRBJ2-7, with TRBD2 matching 12 bases. Germline CDR1 and CDR2: MDHEN and SYDVKM. The CDR3 runs to 18 residues. V lost 4 bases, J lost 2 bases, and 12 bases stayed unmatched. As DNA, the CDR3 is TGTGCCAGCAGTTCTAATATGGGACTAGCGGGCCTTACCTACGAGCAGTACTTC. Residues: CASSSNMGLAGLTYEQYF.

The rearrangement joins TRBV24-1 to TRBJ1-2; possibly TRBD1 for D (6 bases). CDR1 is KGHDR and CDR2 is SFDVKD in the germline V gene. The CDR3 runs to 14 residues. V shed 4 bases and J shed 6 bases, with 14 bases lying between them. CDR3 DNA sequence: TGTGCCACCAGTGACTCAGGCGGGGGCGATGGCTACACCTTC. Its protein is CATSDSGGGDGYTF.